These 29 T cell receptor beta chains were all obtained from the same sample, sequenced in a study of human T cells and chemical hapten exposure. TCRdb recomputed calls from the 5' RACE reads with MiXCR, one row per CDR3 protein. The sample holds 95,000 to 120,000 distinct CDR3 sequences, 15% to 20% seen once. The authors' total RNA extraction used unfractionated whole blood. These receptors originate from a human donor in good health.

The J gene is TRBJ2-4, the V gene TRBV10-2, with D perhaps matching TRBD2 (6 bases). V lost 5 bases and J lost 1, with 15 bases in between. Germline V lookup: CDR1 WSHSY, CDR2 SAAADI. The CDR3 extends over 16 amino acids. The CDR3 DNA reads TGCGCCAGCAGTCGGGACTTCAGCGGGGCCAAAAACATTCAGTACTTC. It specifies CASSRDFSGAKNIQYF.

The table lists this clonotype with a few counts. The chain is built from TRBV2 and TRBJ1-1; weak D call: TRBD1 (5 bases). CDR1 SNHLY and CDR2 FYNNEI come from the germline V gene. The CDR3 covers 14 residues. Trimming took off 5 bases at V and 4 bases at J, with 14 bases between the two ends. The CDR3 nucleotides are TGTGCCAGCAGTTCTGGGGGGGGGGGCACTGAAGCTTTCTTT. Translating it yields CASSSGGGGTEAFF.

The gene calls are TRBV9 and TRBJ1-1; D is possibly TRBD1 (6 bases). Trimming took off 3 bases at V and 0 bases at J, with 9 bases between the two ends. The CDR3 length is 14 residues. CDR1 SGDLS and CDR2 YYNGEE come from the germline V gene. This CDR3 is CASSGTVLNTEAFF. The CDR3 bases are TGTGCCAGCAGCGGGACAGTATTGAACACTGAAGCTTTCTTT.

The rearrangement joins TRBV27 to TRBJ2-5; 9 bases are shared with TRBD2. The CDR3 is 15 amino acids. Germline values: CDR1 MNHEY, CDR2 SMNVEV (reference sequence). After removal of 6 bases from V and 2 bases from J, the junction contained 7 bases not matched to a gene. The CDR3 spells CASSPREGGQETQYF. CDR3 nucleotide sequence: TGTGCCAGCAGCCCGCGGGAGGGGGGGCAAGAGACCCAGTACTTC.

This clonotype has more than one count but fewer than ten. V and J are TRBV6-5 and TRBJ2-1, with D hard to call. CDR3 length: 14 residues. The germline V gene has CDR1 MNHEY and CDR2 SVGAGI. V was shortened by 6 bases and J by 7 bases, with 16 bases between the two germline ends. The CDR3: CASSGVSTVNEQFF. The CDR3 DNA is TGTGCCAGCAGCGGAGTGTCTACGGTAAATGAGCAGTTCTTC.

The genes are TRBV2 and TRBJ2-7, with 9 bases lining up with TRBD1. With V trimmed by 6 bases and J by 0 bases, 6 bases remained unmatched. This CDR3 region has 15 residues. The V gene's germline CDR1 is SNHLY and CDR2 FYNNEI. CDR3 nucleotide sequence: TGTGCCAGCAGCCTCCGGGACAGGGTCTCCTACGAGCAGTACTTC. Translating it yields CASSLRDRVSYEQYF.

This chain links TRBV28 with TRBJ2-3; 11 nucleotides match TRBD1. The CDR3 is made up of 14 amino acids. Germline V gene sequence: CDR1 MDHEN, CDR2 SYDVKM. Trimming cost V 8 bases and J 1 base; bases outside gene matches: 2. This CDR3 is CASADRGRTDTQYF. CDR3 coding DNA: TGTGCCAGCGCGGACAGGGGGCGCACAGATACGCAGTATTTT.

Written as DNA, the CDR3 is TGTGCCAGCCGGAGAGGGTCGAGTGACAATCAGCCCCAGCATTTT. This translates into CASRRGSSDNQPQHF. The rearrangement joins TRBV5-6 to TRBJ1-5; no firm D call. Trimming took off 7 bases at V and 3 bases at J, with 17 bases between the two ends. Germline CDR1 is SGHDT and CDR2 is YYEEEE. The CDR3 consists of 15 residues. The variable domain in full, completed from reference TRBV5-6 and TRBJ1-5, reads DAGVTQSPTHLIKTRGQQVTLRCSPKSGHDTVSWYQQALGQGPQFIFQYYEEEERQRGNFPDRFSGHQFPNYSSELNVNALLLGDSALYLCASRRGSSDNQPQHFGDGTRLSIL.

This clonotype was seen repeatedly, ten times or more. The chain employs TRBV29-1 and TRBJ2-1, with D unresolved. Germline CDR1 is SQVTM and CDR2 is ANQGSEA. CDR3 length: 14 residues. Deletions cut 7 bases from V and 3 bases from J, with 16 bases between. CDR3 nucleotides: TGCAGCGCCCCCCCCCCCGAAGGCTACAATGAGCAGTTCTTC. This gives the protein CSAPPPEGYNEQFF.

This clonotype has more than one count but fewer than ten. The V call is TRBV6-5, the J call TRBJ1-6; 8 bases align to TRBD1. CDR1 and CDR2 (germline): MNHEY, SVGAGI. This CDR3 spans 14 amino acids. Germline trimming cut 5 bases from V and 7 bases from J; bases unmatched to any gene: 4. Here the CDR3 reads CASSRTGRNSPLHF. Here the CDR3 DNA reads TGTGCCAGCAGTCGGACAGGGAGAAATTCACCCCTCCACTTT.

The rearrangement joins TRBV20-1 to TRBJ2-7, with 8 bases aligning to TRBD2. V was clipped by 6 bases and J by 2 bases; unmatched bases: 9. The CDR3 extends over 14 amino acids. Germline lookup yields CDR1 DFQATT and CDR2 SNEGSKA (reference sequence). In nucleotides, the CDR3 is TGCAGTGCCTTCCTACGGGAGGGAACCTACGAGCAGTACTTC. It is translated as CSAFLREGTYEQYF.

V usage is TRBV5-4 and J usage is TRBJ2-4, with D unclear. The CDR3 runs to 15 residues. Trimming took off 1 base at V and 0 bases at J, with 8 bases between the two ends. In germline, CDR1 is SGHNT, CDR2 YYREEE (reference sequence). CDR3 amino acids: CASSLFDEAKNIQYF. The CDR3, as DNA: TGTGCCAGCAGCTTGTTCGATGAAGCCAAAAACATTCAGTACTTC.

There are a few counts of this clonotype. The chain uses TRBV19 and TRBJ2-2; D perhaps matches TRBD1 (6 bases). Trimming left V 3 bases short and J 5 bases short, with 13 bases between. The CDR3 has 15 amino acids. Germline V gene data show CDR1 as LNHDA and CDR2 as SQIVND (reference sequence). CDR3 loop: CASSIPGQRTGELFF. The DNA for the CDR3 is TGTGCCAGTAGTATTCCGGGACAACGTACCGGGGAGCTGTTTTTT.

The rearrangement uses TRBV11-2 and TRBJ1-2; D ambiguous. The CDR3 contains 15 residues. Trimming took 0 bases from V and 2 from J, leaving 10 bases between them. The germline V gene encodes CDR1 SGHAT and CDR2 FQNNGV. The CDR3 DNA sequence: TGTGCCAGCAGCTTAGATCTGCGGCAGAACTATGGCTACACCTTC. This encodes CASSLDLRQNYGYTF.

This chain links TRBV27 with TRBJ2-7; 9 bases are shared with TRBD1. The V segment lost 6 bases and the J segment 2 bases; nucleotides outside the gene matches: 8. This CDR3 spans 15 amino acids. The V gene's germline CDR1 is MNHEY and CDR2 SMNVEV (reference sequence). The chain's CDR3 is CASSLRQGVPYEQYF. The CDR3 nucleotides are TGTGCCAGCAGCTTACGACAGGGGGTCCCCTACGAGCAGTACTTC.

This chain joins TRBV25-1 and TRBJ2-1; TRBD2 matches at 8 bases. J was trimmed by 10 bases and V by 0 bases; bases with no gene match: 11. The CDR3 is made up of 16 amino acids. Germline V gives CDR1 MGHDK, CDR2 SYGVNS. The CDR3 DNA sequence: TGTGCCAGCAGTGAATATGGGCTGGCTAGCGGGTTCGAGCAGTTCTTC. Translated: CASSEYGLASGFEQFF. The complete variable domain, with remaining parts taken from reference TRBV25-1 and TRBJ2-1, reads EADIYQTPRYLVIGTGKKITLECSQTMGHDKMYWYQQDPGMELHLIHYSYGVNSTEKGDLSSESTVSRIRTEHFPLTLESARPSHTSQYLCASSEYGLASGFEQFFGPGTRLTVL.

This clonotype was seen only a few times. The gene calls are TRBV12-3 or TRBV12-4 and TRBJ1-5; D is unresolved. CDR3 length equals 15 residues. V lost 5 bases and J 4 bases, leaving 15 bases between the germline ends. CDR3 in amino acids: CASSTDGRANQPQHF. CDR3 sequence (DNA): TGTGCCAGCAGTACGGACGGGCGGGCGAATCAGCCCCAGCATTTT.

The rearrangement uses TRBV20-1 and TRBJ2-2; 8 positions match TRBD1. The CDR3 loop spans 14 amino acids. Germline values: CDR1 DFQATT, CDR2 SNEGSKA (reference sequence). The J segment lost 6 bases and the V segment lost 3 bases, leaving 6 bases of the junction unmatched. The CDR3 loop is CSASEDRVAGELFF. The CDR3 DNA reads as TGCAGTGCTAGCGAGGACAGGGTCGCCGGGGAGCTGTTTTTT.

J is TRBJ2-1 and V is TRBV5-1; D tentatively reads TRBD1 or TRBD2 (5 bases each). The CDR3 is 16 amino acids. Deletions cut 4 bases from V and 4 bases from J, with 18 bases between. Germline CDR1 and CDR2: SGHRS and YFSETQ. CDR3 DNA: TGCGCCAGCAGCCCTGGGAGCCGACAGAAATACAATGAGCAGTTCTTC. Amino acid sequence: CASSPGSRQKYNEQFF.

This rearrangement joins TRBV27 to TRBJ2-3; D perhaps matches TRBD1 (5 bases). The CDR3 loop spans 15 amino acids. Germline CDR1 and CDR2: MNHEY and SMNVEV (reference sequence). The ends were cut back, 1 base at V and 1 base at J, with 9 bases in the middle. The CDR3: CASSLWKGGTDTQYF. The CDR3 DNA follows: TGTGCCAGCAGTTTATGGAAAGGGGGCACAGATACGCAGTATTTT.

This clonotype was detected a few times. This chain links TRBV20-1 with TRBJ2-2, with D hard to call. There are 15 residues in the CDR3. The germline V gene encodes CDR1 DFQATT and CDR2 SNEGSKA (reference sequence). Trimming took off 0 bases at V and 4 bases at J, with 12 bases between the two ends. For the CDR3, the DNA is TGCAGTGCTAGAGATTCAGGATTCGGCACCGGGGAGCTGTTTTTT. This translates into CSARDSGFGTGELFF.

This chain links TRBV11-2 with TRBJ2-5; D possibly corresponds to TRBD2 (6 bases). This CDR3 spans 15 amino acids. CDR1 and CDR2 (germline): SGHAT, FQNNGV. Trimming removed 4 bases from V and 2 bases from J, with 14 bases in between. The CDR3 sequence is CASSSPGGPQETQYF. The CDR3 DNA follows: TGTGCCAGCAGCTCACCCGGGGGTCCGCAAGAGACCCAGTACTTC.

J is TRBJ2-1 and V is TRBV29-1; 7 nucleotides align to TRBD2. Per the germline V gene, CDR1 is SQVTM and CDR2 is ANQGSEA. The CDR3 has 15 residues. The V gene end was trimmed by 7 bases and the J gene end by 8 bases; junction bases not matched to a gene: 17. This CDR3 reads CSDTSSGLAGDEQFF. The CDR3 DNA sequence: TGCAGCGACACCTCTAGCGGTCTCGCGGGGGATGAGCAGTTCTTC.

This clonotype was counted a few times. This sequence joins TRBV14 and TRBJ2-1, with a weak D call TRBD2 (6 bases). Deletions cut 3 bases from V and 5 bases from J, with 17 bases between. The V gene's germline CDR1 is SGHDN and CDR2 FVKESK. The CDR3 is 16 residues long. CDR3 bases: TGTGCCAGCAGCCAGGAACCGGGACTCATCGACAATGAGCAGTTCTTC. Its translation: CASSQEPGLIDNEQFF.

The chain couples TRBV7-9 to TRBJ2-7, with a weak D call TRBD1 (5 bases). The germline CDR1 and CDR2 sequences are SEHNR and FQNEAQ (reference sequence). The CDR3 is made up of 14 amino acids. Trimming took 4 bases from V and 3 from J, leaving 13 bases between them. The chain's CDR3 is CASSSPTDIYEQYF. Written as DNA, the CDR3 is TGTGCCAGCAGCTCACCGACAGATATCTACGAGCAGTACTTC. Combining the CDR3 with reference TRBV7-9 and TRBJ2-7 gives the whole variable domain DTGVSQNPRHKITKRGQNVTFRCDPISEHNRLYWYRQTLGQGPEFLTYFQNEAQLEKSRLLSDRFSAERPKGSFSTLEIQRTEQGDSAMYLCASSSPTDIYEQYFGPGTRLTVT.

The CDR3 reads CASSWDSGYQETQYF. CDR3 DNA: TGTGCCAGCAGCTGGGACTCCGGGTACCAAGAGACCCAGTACTTC. V is TRBV5-4 and J is TRBJ2-5; possible D gene TRBD2, 6 bases. This CDR3 has 15 amino acids. Trimming removed 3 bases from V and 0 bases from J, with 12 bases in between. Germline V gene lookup returns CDR1 SGHNT and CDR2 YYREEE (reference sequence). Together with reference TRBV5-4 and TRBJ2-5, the CDR3 gives the full variable domain: ETGVTQSPTHLIKTRGQQVTLRCSSQSGHNTVSWYQQALGQGPQFIFQYYREEENGRGNFPPRFSGLQFPNYSSELNVNALELDDSALYLCASSWDSGYQETQYFGPGTRLLVL.

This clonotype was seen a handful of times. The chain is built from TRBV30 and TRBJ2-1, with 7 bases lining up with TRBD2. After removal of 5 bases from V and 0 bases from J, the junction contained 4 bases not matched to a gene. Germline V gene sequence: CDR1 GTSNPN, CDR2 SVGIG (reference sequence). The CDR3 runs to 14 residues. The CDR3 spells CAWGEGTSYNEQFF. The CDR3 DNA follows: TGTGCCTGGGGGGAGGGGACCTCCTACAATGAGCAGTTCTTC.

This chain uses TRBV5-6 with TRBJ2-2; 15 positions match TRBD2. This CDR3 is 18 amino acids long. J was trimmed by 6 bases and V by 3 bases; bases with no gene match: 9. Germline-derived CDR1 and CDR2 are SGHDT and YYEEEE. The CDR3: CASSSGLAGGLGAGELFF. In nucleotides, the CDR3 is TGTGCCAGCAGCTCGGGACTAGCGGGAGGTCTCGGCGCCGGGGAGCTGTTTTTT.

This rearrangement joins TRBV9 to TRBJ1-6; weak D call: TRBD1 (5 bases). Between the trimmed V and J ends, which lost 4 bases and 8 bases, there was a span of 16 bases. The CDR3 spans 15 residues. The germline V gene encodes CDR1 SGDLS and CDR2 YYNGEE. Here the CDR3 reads CASSPDLGGHSPLHF. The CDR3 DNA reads TGTGCCAGCAGCCCCGACCTTGGGGGTCATTCACCCCTCCACTTT.